These 19 T cell receptor beta chains originate from one sample sequenced in a study of lymphopenia after photon versus proton radiotherapy. Clones were read by immunoSEQ multiplex PCR, and TCRdb kept only the in-frame ones, dropping some. The data hold more than 45,000 clones, with more than 90% observed a single time. Sequenced material: peripheral blood, taken from a patient treated with photon-based radiotherapy. The receptors shown here come from a woman aged 40 to 50 with cholangiocarcinoma.

The rearrangement links TRBV11-2 to TRBJ1-1, with D unresolved. V was shortened by 0 bases and J by 1 base, with 21 bases between the two germline ends. Germline V gives CDR1 SGHAT, CDR2 FQNNGV. This CDR3 is 19 amino acids long. The DNA of the CDR3 is TGTGCCAGCAGCTTAGATCTTAGGGCAGTCCTCCAGAGGAACACTGAAGCTTTCTTT. Translated, it gives CASSLDLRAVLQRNTEAFF. Full variable domain (remainder filled in from reference TRBV11-2 and TRBJ1-1): EAGVAQSPRYKIIEKRQSVAFWCNPISGHATLYWYQQILGQGPKLLIQFQNNGVVDDSQLPKDRFSAERLKGVDSTLKIQPAKLEDSAVYLCASSLDLRAVLQRNTEAFFGQGTRLTVV.

The chain is built from TRBV7-9 and TRBJ2-3; 11 bases are a match to TRBD2. V trimming: 3 bases; J trimming: 2 bases; junction bases outside the gene matches: 7. Per the germline V gene, CDR1 is SEHNR and CDR2 is FQNEAQ (reference sequence). The CDR3 loop spans 17 amino acids. The CDR3 coding sequence is TGTGCCAGCAGCTTTATAGCGGGAGGGCTCATCACAGATACGCAGTATTTT. It codes for CASSFIAGGLITDTQYF.

The chain uses TRBV6-5 and TRBJ1-1, with unresolved D. Germline loops: CDR1 MNHEY, CDR2 SVGAGI. CDR3 length: 13 residues. V dropped 0 bases and J dropped 1 base, with 3 bases sitting between them. CDR3 protein: CASSYSKNTEAFF. The CDR3 nucleotides read TGTGCCAGCAGTTACTCAAAGAACACTGAAGCTTTCTTT.

This chain uses TRBV11-3 with TRBJ2-3, with D hard to call. CDR1 SGHNT and CDR2 YENEEA come from the germline V gene. The CDR3 consists of 17 residues. Deletions cut 5 bases from V and 1 base from J, with 19 bases between. CDR3 sequence: CASSHAAGRVRTDTQYF. Here the CDR3 DNA reads TGTGCCAGCAGCCACGCTGCCGGTAGAGTTCGCACAGATACGCAGTATTTT.

The chain combines TRBV6-4 with TRBJ1-2; TRBD1 aligns across 8 bases. The CDR3 runs to 16 residues. CDR1 is MRHNA and CDR2 is SNTAGT in the germline V gene. V shed 10 bases, J shed 0 bases, and the junction held 13 bases outside the gene matches. The CDR3 loop is CATPPRQGSSNYGYTF. The CDR3 nucleotides read TGTGCCACTCCACCGAGACAGGGGTCTTCTAACTATGGCTACACCTTC.

This rearrangement joins TRBV7-2 to TRBJ2-3; a possible D gene is TRBD2 (6 bases). Between the trimmed V and J ends, which lost 8 bases and 0 bases, there was a span of 27 bases. CDR1 is SGHTA, CDR2 FQGNSA, per germline. This CDR3 is built from 19 residues. Written as DNA, the CDR3 is TGTGCCAGCGGCATGTCAGGAGGGGCGGTTAGAGAGAGCACAGATACGCAGTATTTT. The encoded protein is CASGMSGGAVRESTDTQYF. The full variable domain, rest sourced from reference TRBV7-2 and TRBJ2-3, is GAGVSQSPSNKVTEKGKDVELRCDPISGHTALYWYRQSLGQGLEFLIYFQGNSAPDKSGLPSDRFSAERTGGSVSTLTIQRTQQEDSAVYLCASGMSGGAVRESTDTQYFGPGTRLTVL.

The chain joins TRBV19 to TRBJ1-1, with TRBD1 matching over 8 bases. The CDR3 totals 14 residues. With 7 bases clipped from V and 7 bases from J, the junction kept 11 bases outside the gene matches. Germline CDR1 LNHDA, CDR2 SQIVND (reference sequence). CDR3 residues: CASTHRDRLNEAFF. The CDR3 nucleotides read TGTGCCAGTACCCACCGGGACAGGCTAAATGAAGCTTTCTTT. Together with reference TRBV19 and TRBJ1-1, the CDR3 gives the full variable domain: DGGITQSPKYLFRKEGQNVTLSCEQNLNHDAMYWYRQDPGQGLRLIYYSQIVNDFQKGDIAEGYSVSREKKESFPLTVTSAQKNPTAFYLCASTHRDRLNEAFFGQGTRLTVV.

This sequence joins TRBV19 and TRBJ1-1; no firm D call. Germline lookup yields CDR1 LNHDA and CDR2 SQIVND (reference sequence). Between the trimmed V and J ends, which lost 10 bases and 1 base, there was a span of 19 bases. The CDR3 contains 15 residues. The CDR3 reads CATDPGWSRNTEAFF. CDR3 bases: TGTGCCACCGATCCAGGATGGAGTAGGAACACTGAAGCTTTCTTT.

The V and J genes are TRBV5-4 and TRBJ2-7; tentative D call: TRBD1 (6 bases). This CDR3 spans 15 amino acids. The germline V gene has CDR1 SGHNT and CDR2 YYREEE (reference sequence). V dropped 1 base and J dropped 6 bases, with 17 bases sitting between them. CDR3 sequence: CASSLSKGQGSEQYF. The CDR3 DNA reads TGTGCCAGCAGCTTGTCTAAGGGCCAGGGGTCCGAGCAGTACTTC.

V gene TRBV5-1 combines with J gene TRBJ1-1; D remains unclear. The germline V and J ends were trimmed by 5 bases and 4 bases, with 12 bases remaining between them. This CDR3 spans 13 amino acids. Germline V gene lookup returns CDR1 SGHRS and CDR2 YFSETQ. As DNA, the CDR3 is TGCGCCAGCAGTACTTCAGCAGCCACTGAAGCTTTCTTT. The encoded protein is CASSTSAATEAFF.

The rearrangement links TRBV11-2 to TRBJ1-4; 8 nucleotides match TRBD1. V lost 2 bases, J lost 7 bases, and 3 bases stayed unmatched. The germline CDR1 and CDR2 sequences are SGHAT and FQNNGV. The CDR3 loop spans 14 amino acids. The CDR3 region is CASSLNRGSEKLFF. DNA for the CDR3: TGTGCCAGCAGCTTAAACAGGGGGAGTGAAAAACTGTTTTTT.

V and J are TRBV25-1 and TRBJ1-1; TRBD1 might be the D (5 bases). Germline CDR1 and CDR2: MGHDK and SYGVNS. The CDR3 extends over 14 amino acids. The V and J ends lost 6 bases and 1 base respectively, with 12 bases between them. CDR3 amino acids: CASSQGGGNTEAFF. CDR3 coding DNA: TGTGCCAGCAGCCAGGGCGGGGGGAACACTGAAGCTTTCTTT. Full variable domain (rest looked up from reference TRBV25-1 and TRBJ1-1): EADIYQTPRYLVIGTGKKITLECSQTMGHDKMYWYQQDPGMELHLIHYSYGVNSTEKGDLSSESTVSRIRTEHFPLTLESARPSHTSQYLCASSQGGGNTEAFFGQGTRLTVV.

This chain links TRBV6-6 with TRBJ2-5; TRBD2 aligns across 12 bases. The J segment lost 5 bases and the V segment lost 6 bases, leaving 10 bases of the junction unmatched. The germline gives CDR1 MNHNY, CDR2 SVGAGI (reference sequence). The CDR3 length is 16 residues. CDR3 DNA sequence: TGTGCCAGCAGGAAGACTAGCGGGGGCCTTCTGGAGACCCAGTACTTC. Translating it yields CASRKTSGGLLETQYF.

The chain uses TRBV7-9 and TRBJ1-6, with D maybe TRBD1 (6 bases). Trimming stripped 5 bases from V and 7 bases from J, with 21 bases between. The length of the CDR3 is 17 residues. Germline V gene lookup returns CDR1 SEHNR and CDR2 FQNEAQ (reference sequence). The CDR3, as DNA: TGTGCCAGCAGCCCCGGTCTGGGGTCGGACAGCAATTCACCCCTCCACTTT. Its translation: CASSPGLGSDSNSPLHF.

The table lists this clone with a count of one. The rearrangement uses TRBV18 and TRBJ2-3; 8 bases line up with TRBD1. Germline CDR1 is KGHSH and CDR2 is LQKENI. This CDR3 has 15 residues. The ends lost 0 bases at V and 4 bases at J; junction bases unmatched: 3. CDR3 DNA: TGTGCCAGCTCACCACCGGACAGGGTTTCAGATACGCAGTATTTT. Protein: CASSPPDRVSDTQYF.

The rearrangement uses TRBV5-6 and TRBJ2-7, with D tentatively TRBD1 or TRBD2 (5 bases each). The CDR3 runs 14 residues. Germline CDR1 is SGHDT and CDR2 is YYEEEE. V lost 4 bases and J 9 bases, leaving 20 bases between the germline ends. CDR3 protein: CASSPAGGMGVQYF. The CDR3 nucleotides are TGTGCCAGCAGCCCGGCTGGGGGTATGGGTGTGCAGTACTTC.

The chain is built from TRBV5-4 and TRBJ1-4, with 7 bases fitting TRBD1. V lost 0 bases and J lost 3; bases outside the gene matches: 2. The CDR3 runs to 15 residues. The germline V gene has CDR1 SGHNT and CDR2 YYREEE (reference sequence). The DNA of the CDR3 is TGTGCCAGCAGCTTGGGTGGGACAGCTAATGAAAAACTGTTTTTT. Its protein product is CASSLGGTANEKLFF.

This clone has only one observation. This chain links TRBV6-5 with TRBJ2-3; 7 nucleotides match TRBD2. CDR1 MNHEY and CDR2 SVGAGI come from the germline V gene. The trim removed 2 bases at V and 5 bases at J, leaving 4 bases unmatched. CDR3 length: 14 amino acids. CDR3 residues: CASSYLGGRDTQYF. CDR3 DNA sequence: TGTGCCAGCAGTTACCTTGGCGGGAGAGATACGCAGTATTTT.

This rearrangement joins TRBV6-1 to TRBJ1-1; D is ambiguous. CDR1 is MNHNS and CDR2 is SASEGT in the germline V gene. The CDR3 has 14 residues. Trimming left V 1 base short and J 1 base short, with 7 bases between. The CDR3 reads CASSEGQPNTEAFF. The CDR3 coding sequence is TGTGCCAGCAGTGAAGGCCAACCGAACACTGAAGCTTTCTTT.